This TCR beta chain originates from a study of blood T cell repertoires in COVID-19. The wider study: The United States, Italy and Spain were the sources of the acute and convalescent COVID-19 samples. Sample material is recorded as cDNA or gDNA derived from T cells, B-cell-depleted T cells, or PBMCs.

The CDR3 contains 16 residues. Germline V gives CDR1 LNHNV, CDR2 YYDKDF (reference sequence). Trimming cost V 1 base and J 2 bases, with 15 bases left between them. The age range of participants was about 18 to 89 years, with residence in under 25 US areas. Clones were read by immunoSEQ multiplex PCR, and TCRdb kept only the in-frame ones, dropping some. This sample carries some 410,000 clones, over 75% of them seen once, and the ten largest clones take around 0.95%. This TCR was recovered from a woman in her 30s with acute COVID-19. Sequenced: PBMCs or T cells enriched from blood (not recorded which). The rearrangement joins TRBV15 to TRBJ2-7; D is perhaps TRBD1 (6 bases). Written as DNA, the CDR3 is TGTGCCACCAGCAGAGTTAGATCGGGACACCCCTACGAGCAGTACTTC. It encodes CATSRVRSGHPYEQYF.